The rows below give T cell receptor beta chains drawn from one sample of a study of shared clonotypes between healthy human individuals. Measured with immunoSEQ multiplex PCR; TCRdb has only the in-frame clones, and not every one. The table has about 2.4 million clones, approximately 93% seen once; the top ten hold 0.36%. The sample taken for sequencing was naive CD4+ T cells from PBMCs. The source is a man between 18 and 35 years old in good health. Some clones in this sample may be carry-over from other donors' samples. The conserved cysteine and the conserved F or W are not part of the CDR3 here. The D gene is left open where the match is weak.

CDR3 protein: ASSQGEGKGIQEAF
D gene: .
J gene: TRBJ1-1
V gene: TRBV4-1

CDR3 protein: ASSQGQGGPGYT
D gene: TRBD1
J gene: TRBJ1-2
V gene: TRBV5-8

CDR3 protein: ASSPRLAGGYEQY
D gene: TRBD2
J gene: TRBJ2-7
V gene: TRBV7-2

CDR3 protein: ASSSRTGGNTEAF
D gene: TRBD1
J gene: TRBJ1-1
V gene: TRBV6-6

CDR3 protein: ASSEVRTESSYEQY
D gene: .
J gene: TRBJ2-7
V gene: TRBV6-1

CDR3 protein: ASSLNDYNEQF
D gene: .
J gene: TRBJ2-1
V gene: TRBV7-3

CDR3 protein: ASSNLTGVYT
D gene: TRBD1
J gene: TRBJ1-2
V gene: TRBV5-1

CDR3 protein: ASSFDGGSTDTQY
D gene: .
J gene: TRBJ2-3
V gene: TRBV7-2

CDR3 protein: AWSRQDRGEAF
D gene: TRBD1
J gene: TRBJ1-1
V gene: TRBV30

CDR3 protein: ASGTRYYEQY
D gene: TRBD2
J gene: TRBJ2-7
V gene: TRBV6-5

CDR3 protein: ASSPPATTGNTIY
D gene: .
J gene: TRBJ1-3
V gene: TRBV18